The rows below give T cell receptor beta chains drawn from one sample of a study of blood T cell repertoires in COVID-19. This table comes from immunoSEQ multiplex PCR, and its TCRdb copy is limited to in-frame clones, with some not included. The sample contains 250,000 or so clones, 90% of which appear only once. Sequencing was carried out using peripheral blood. All receptors derive from a woman aged 55-75 years with COVID-19, enrolled during active disease. Both conserved end residues are part of each CDR3. The D gene is left open where the match is weak. Clone size, where shown, is once, few, many, or a class for clones that have expanded.

V gene	clone size	D gene	J gene	CDR3 DNA	CDR3 protein
TRBV4-2	NA	TRBD1	TRBJ1-1	TGTGCCAGCAGCCAGGACAGGGATAACACTGAAGCTTTCTTT	CASSQDRDNTEAFF
TRBV7-2	NA	NA	TRBJ1-2	TGTGCCAGCAGCTTAGGGAGGGAGAGCTATGGCTACACCTTC	CASSLGRESYGYTF
TRBV5-1	NA	NA	TRBJ1-5	TGCGCCAGCAGCTTCGGACCTACGGGGGGCCGGCCCCAGCATTTT	CASSFGPTGGRPQHF
TRBV9	NA	TRBD2	TRBJ2-5	TGTGCCAGCAGCGCCCGACTAGCGGGGGGGATAGAGACCCAGTACTTC	CASSARLAGGIETQYF
TRBV6-1	NA	NA	TRBJ1-5	TGTGCCAGCAGTGAACTTATGGGCCTCGACATGCGGCCCCAGCATTTT	CASSELMGLDMRPQHF
TRBV5-1	many	TRBD1	TRBJ1-6	TGCGCCAGCAGCGAAGGGACAGGGAATTCACCCCTCCACTTT	CASSEGTGNSPLHF
TRBV9	few	NA	TRBJ1-3	TGTGCCAGCAGCGTAGCGGGCTCTGGAAACACCATATATTTT	CASSVAGSGNTIYF
TRBV7-9	NA	NA	TRBJ2-5	TGTGCCAGCAGCTTAATGGGCGCCCAGTACTTC	CASSLMGAQYF
TRBV7-2	NA	TRBD1	TRBJ2-7	TGTGCCAGCAGCTTACAGGGGGCCGCCCGCGAGCAGTACTTC	CASSLQGAAREQYF
TRBV6-5	NA	NA	TRBJ2-7	TGTGCCAGCAGTTACCGGGGGATCGAGCAGTACTTC	CASSYRGIEQYF
TRBV6-2/TRBV6-3	NA	NA	TRBJ1-5	TGTGCCAGCAGTTACTCACCCGGGATTAGCAATCAGCCCCAGCATTTT	CASSYSPGISNQPQHF
TRBV12-3/TRBV12-4	NA	NA	TRBJ1-4	TGTGCCAGCAGTTTTAGTGAAAAACTGTTTTTT	CASSFSEKLFF
TRBV12-5	NA	NA	TRBJ2-1	TGTGCTAGTGGTCCCCCCCCCAGGAAGGGGGAATACAATGAGCAGTTCTTC	CASGPPPRKGEYNEQFF
TRBV5-6	NA	NA	TRBJ1-2	TGTGCCAGCAGCTTGTTTGCGCGGGACCCGGCTAACTATGGCTACACCTTC	CASSLFARDPANYGYTF
TRBV7-2	few	NA	TRBJ2-7	TGTGCCAGCACCCCGAGACAGGAGTACGAGCAGTACTTC	CASTPRQEYEQYF
TRBV10-3	NA	NA	TRBJ1-4	TGTGCCATCAGTGAACTGCAGGGTAGAGGTGAAAAACTGTTTTTT	CAISELQGRGEKLFF
TRBV4-3	NA	NA	TRBJ1-4	TGCGCCAGCAGCTCGCACAGGGAAAGGAGATTCACTAATGAAAAACTGTTTTTT	CASSSHRERRFTNEKLFF
TRBV18	NA	NA	TRBJ2-7	TGTGCCAGCTCACCACCGAGCCCAGGGGCCGGGGAGCAGTACTTC	CASSPPSPGAGEQYF
TRBV5-6	NA	NA	TRBJ2-2	TGTGCCAGCAGCTTGGGAGTCGCCGGGGAGCTGTTTTTT	CASSLGVAGELFF
TRBV6-5	NA	NA	TRBJ2-2	TGTGCCAGCAGGGAGGGTGCCGGGGAGCTGTTTTTT	CASREGAGELFF
TRBV19	NA	TRBD1	TRBJ1-1	TGTGCCAGTAGACCGGACAGGGGAAACACTGAAGCTTTCTTT	CASRPDRGNTEAFF
TRBV4-3	NA	NA	TRBJ1-2	TGCGCCAGCAGCCAAGCGGGGAGCTATGGCTACACCTTC	CASSQAGSYGYTF
TRBV18	NA	NA	TRBJ1-3	TGTGCCAGCTCACCCCCCGTTAGAACTGGAAACACCATATATTTT	CASSPPVRTGNTIYF
TRBV4-3	NA	NA	TRBJ1-4	TGCGCCAGCAGACGTCAGACAGCGACCATGGGTGAACTGTTTTTT	CASRRQTATMGELFF
TRBV19	NA	TRBD1	TRBJ1-5	TGTGCCAGTAGTCGACAGGGACTCAATCAGCCCCAGCATTTT	CASSRQGLNQPQHF
TRBV20-1	NA	TRBD2	TRBJ2-3	TGCAGTGCTAGTACTAGCGTTGGCGGCACAGATACGCAGTATTTT	CSASTSVGGTDTQYF
TRBV5-1	NA	NA	TRBJ1-2	TGCGCCAGCAACCCGCTAGGGGGAAGATATGGCTACACCTTC	CASNPLGGRYGYTF
TRBV19	once	NA	TRBJ1-1	TGTGCCAGTAGGGCAGGACAGAACACTGAAGCTTTCTTT	CASRAGQNTEAFF
TRBV18	NA	NA	TRBJ2-7	TGTGCCAGCTCACCTGGGGTCCAGGACAGTCGTTCCTACGAGCAGTACTTC	CASSPGVQDSRSYEQYF
TRBV3-1/TRBV3-2	once	NA	TRBJ1-4	TGTGCCAGCAGCCGGACGGGGGTCAGAAATAGTAAACTGTTTTTT	CASSRTGVRNSKLFF
TRBV7-2	NA	NA	TRBJ1-5	TGTGCCAGCAGCTTAGACAGACGAAGCAATCAGCCCCAGCATTTT	CASSLDRRSNQPQHF
TRBV18	NA	NA	TRBJ1-6	TGTGCCAGCTCACCCAGGTTTCTTTCACCCCTCCACTTT	CASSPRFLSPLHF
TRBV27	NA	NA	TRBJ1-2	TGTGCCAGCAGCCCTTTCGGCCGGGTTTATGGCTACACCTTC	CASSPFGRVYGYTF
TRBV19	NA	NA	TRBJ1-4	TGTGCCACCCGACCCCGGGGAATCTCTAATGAAAAACTGTTTTTT	CATRPRGISNEKLFF
TRBV7-2	once	NA	TRBJ2-1	TGTGCCAGCTGGTTAGGCGGGGAGACCTACAATGAGCAGTTCTTC	CASWLGGETYNEQFF
TRBV5-8	NA	NA	TRBJ1-2	TGTGCCAGCAGCCTCCTCACTACAGGGTGGCATGGCTACACCTTC	CASSLLTTGWHGYTF
TRBV19	once	NA	TRBJ2-3	TGTGCCAGTAGTAATGGCCGGGACACCACTTTT	CASSNGRDTTF
TRBV29-1	once	TRBD1	TRBJ1-2	TGCAGCGTGGACAGGGTTGGGTATGGCTACACCTTC	CSVDRVGYGYTF
TRBV4-2	once	TRBD2	TRBJ2-3	TGTGCCAGCAGCCCGGGGACTAGCGGGACAGATACGCAGTATTTT	CASSPGTSGTDTQYF
TRBV4-3	NA	NA	TRBJ1-1	TGCGCCAGCAGCCAAGGTAGTGACAACGAAGCTTTCTTT	CASSQGSDNEAFF